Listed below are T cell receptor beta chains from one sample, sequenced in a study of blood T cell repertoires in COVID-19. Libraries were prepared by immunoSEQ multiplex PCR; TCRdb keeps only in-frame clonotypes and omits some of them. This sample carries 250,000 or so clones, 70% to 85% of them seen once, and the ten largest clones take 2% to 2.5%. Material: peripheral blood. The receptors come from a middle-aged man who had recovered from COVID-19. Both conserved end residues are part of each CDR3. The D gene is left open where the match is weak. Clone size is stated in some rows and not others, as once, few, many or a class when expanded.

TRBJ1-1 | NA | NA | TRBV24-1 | CATSQEGRKTEAFF | TGTGCCACCAGCCAGGAGGGGCGGAAGACTGAAGCTTTCTTT
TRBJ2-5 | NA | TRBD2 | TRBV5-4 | CASSLVFSGGGQETQYF | TGTGCCAGCAGCTTGGTCTTTAGCGGGGGAGGACAAGAGACCCAGTACTTC
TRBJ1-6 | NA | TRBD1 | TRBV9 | CASSGTGGGSPLHF | TGTGCCAGCAGCGGGACAGGGGGCGGTTCACCCCTCCACTTT
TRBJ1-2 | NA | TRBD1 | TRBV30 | CAWRDTGGASGYTF | TGTGCCTGGAGGGACACAGGGGGCGCGTCTGGCTACACCTTC
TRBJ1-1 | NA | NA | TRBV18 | CASSRGESEEAFF | TGTGCCAGCTCACGGGGGGAGTCCGAGGAAGCTTTCTTT
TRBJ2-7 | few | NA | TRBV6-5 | CASSRGNEQYF | TGTGCCAGCAGTCGAGGAAACGAGCAGTACTTC
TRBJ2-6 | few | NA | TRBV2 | CASSPRAFSGANVLTF | TGTGCCAGCAGCCCCCGCGCGTTCTCTGGGGCCAACGTCCTGACTTTC
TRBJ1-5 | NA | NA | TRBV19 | CASSRPNRGKTVRPQHF | TGTGCCAGTAGCCGACCTAATAGGGGTAAGACCGTGAGGCCCCAGCATTTT
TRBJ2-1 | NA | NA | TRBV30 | CAWSVYGDNEQFF | TGTGCCTGGAGTGTTTATGGAGACAATGAGCAGTTCTTC
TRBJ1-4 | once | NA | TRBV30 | CAWSAGTDEKLFF | TGTGCCTGGAGTGCCGGGACTGATGAAAAACTGTTTTTT
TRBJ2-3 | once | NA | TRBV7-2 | CASTAYGPQYF | TGTGCCAGCACCGCATATGGGCCGCAGTATTTT
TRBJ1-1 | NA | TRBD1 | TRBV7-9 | CASSTVGQGTNTEAFF | TGTGCCAGCAGCACCGTAGGACAGGGGACGAACACTGAAGCTTTCTTT
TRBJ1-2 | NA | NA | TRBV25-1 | CASSDWWEGDYGYTF | TGTGCCAGCAGTGACTGGTGGGAGGGGGACTATGGCTACACCTTC
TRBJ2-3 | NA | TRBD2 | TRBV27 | CASSLIAGATQYF | TGTGCCAGCAGTTTAATAGCGGGAGCTACGCAGTATTTT
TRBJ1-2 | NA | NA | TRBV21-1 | CASSKVIGGQGTSNYGYTF | TGTGCCAGCAGCAAAGTGATTGGAGGACAGGGGACTTCTAACTATGGCTACACCTTC
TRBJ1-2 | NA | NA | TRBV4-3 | CASSPGRGFGYTF | TGCGCCAGCAGCCCCGGACGGGGTTTTGGCTACACCTTC